This T cell receptor beta chain emerged from a study of early T cells in non-severe SARS-CoV-2 infection. A few counts support this clonotype. Its cognate antigen is unknown. Whole-study findings and limits: Private and CD4 specificities were missed by VDJdb matching, which favored anti-spike CD8 responses.

Germline V lookup: CDR1 SGHTA, CDR2 FQGNSA. V gave up 4 bases and J gave up 11 bases, with 17 bases separating them. The CDR3 runs 13 residues. Individual cDNA molecules were tagged with unique molecular identifiers, the study reported. TCRdb processed the 5' RACE reads anew with MiXCR; each CDR3 protein has one entry. The profile covers 40,000 or so distinct CDR3 sequences, with about 5.6% appearing a single time and 7.6% taken by the ten largest. The specimen was whole blood. The chain has TRBV7-2 and TRBJ1-1; D gene uncertain. The sequence was obtained from an adult who was a healthcare worker with PCR-confirmed SARS-CoV-2 infection or an uninfected control (not recorded which). The CDR3 DNA sequence: TGTGCCAGCAGCTCCGGCTCAGGACGGTGGGCTTTCTTT. This translates into CASSSGSGRWAFF.